Following are 5 T cell receptor beta chains from one sample sequenced in a study of T-cell memory formation after mild COVID-19. One entry per CDR3 protein results from TCRdb running MiXCR on the 5' RACE reads. This table has approximately 180,000 distinct CDR3 sequences, roughly 17% appearing once. What was sequenced was PBMCs or a T cell subset sorted from them (not recorded which). These receptor sequences come from an adult woman who had mild COVID-19 (a few samples of this study predate the infection). Cell type and time point are not known.

This clonotype occurred a few times. This sequence joins TRBV6-6 and TRBJ1-3, with D unclear. The CDR3 is made up of 14 amino acids. Per germline, CDR1 MNHNY and CDR2 SVGAGI (reference sequence). The germline V and J ends were trimmed by 2 bases and 2 bases, with 7 bases remaining between them. CDR3 loop: CASSYNGPGNTIYF. CDR3 DNA: TGTGCCAGCAGTTACAATGGCCCTGGAAACACCATATATTTT.

This chain links TRBV12-3 or TRBV12-4 with TRBJ1-5; tentative D call: TRBD1 (6 bases). V gave up 5 bases and J gave up 1 base, with 18 bases separating them. This CDR3 spans 17 amino acids. The CDR3, as DNA: TGTGCCAGCAGTCCAGGGAACAGGGAAAGAAGCAATCAGCCCCAGCATTTT. Translation: CASSPGNRERSNQPQHF.

There are a few counts of this clonotype. The V and J genes are TRBV7-9 and TRBJ2-7; D is perhaps TRBD1 (6 bases). This CDR3 contains 15 residues. Germline values: CDR1 SEHNR, CDR2 FQNEAQ (reference sequence). Trimming left V 2 bases short and J 6 bases short, with 17 bases between. CDR3 nucleotides: TGTGCCAGCAGCTTATTCGTTTCACAGGGCGGCGAGCAGTACTTC. Encoded protein: CASSLFVSQGGEQYF.

This chain joins TRBV18 and TRBJ2-7; 9 nucleotides agree with TRBD1. Trimming at V came to 4 bases and at J to 5 bases, leaving 12 bases not matched to a gene. This CDR3 spans 16 amino acids. CDR1 and CDR2 (germline): KGHSH, LQKENI. CDR3 bases: TGTGCCAGCTCACTTGGACAGGGGAAACTAGTCCACGAGCAGTACTTC. This translates into CASSLGQGKLVHEQYF.

The rearrangement uses TRBV7-2 and TRBJ1-5, with TRBD1 as a possible D gene (6 bases). The CDR3 has 13 residues. Deletions cut 3 bases from V and 7 bases from J, with 10 bases between. Germline V gene lookup returns CDR1 SGHTA and CDR2 FQGNSA. This chain's CDR3 is CASSLTGSQPQHF. DNA for the CDR3: TGTGCCAGCAGCTTGACAGGAAGCCAGCCCCAGCATTTT.